This T cell receptor (beta chain) is drawn from a study of blood T cell repertoires in COVID-19. About the study: The United States, Italy and Spain were the sources of the acute and convalescent COVID-19 samples. The analysed material was cDNA or gDNA that came from T cells, B-cell-depleted T cells, or PBMCs.

Authors' methods: By means of reference gene primer amplification, nucleated cell counts were estimated. Using immunoSEQ multiplex PCR, the repertoire was profiled, and TCRdb retains in-frame clones only, with some absent. V and J calls and clone size come straight from that table; D and trimming were deduced from the DNA. Of over 110,000 clones listed, 84% are singletons. CDR1 SQVTM and CDR2 ANQGSEA come from the germline V gene. The trim removed 6 bases at V and 3 bases at J, leaving 1 base unmatched. The CDR3 has 12 residues. Sequenced input: PBMCs or T cells enriched from blood (not recorded which). The sequence was obtained from a man between 50 and 59 years old in a cohort exposed to, infected with or recovered from COVID-19 (not recorded which). This sequence joins TRBV29-1 and TRBJ2-4, with 8 nucleotides matching TRBD1. The CDR3 nucleotides read TGCAGCGTACAGGGGGACAAAAACATTCAGTACTTC. It translates to CSVQGDKNIQYF.